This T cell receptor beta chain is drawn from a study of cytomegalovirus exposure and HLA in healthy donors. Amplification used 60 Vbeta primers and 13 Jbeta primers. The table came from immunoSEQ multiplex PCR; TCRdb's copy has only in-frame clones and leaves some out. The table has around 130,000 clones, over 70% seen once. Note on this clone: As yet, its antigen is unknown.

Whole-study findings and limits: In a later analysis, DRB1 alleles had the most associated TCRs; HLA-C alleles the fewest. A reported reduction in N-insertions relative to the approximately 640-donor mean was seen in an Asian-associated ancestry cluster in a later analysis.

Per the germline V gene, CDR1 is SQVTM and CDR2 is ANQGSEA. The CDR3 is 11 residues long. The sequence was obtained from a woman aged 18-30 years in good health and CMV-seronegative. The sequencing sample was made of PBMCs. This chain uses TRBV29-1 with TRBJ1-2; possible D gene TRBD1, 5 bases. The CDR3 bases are TGCAGTGGGGGGACCGTATATGGCTACACCTTC. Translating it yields CSGGTVYGYTF. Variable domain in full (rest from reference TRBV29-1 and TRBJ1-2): SAVISQKPSRDICQRGTSLTIQCQVDSQVTMMFWYRQQPGQSLTLIATANQGSEATYESGFVIDKFPISRPNLTFSTLTVSNMSPEDSSIYLCSGGTVYGYTFGSGTRLTVV.